The source of this T cell receptor beta chain is a study of blood T cell repertoires in COVID-19. Looking at the study overall: Sites across the United States, Italy and Spain contributed samples from acute and convalescent COVID-19. Nucleic acid was either cDNA or gDNA, and it came from T cells, B-cell-depleted T cells, or PBMCs.

Source study methods: Amplifying reference gene primers gave estimates of nucleated cell counts. Using immunoSEQ multiplex PCR, the repertoire was profiled, and TCRdb retains in-frame clones only, with some absent. V and J calls and clone size are copied from that table; D and trimming were computed from the DNA. Of roughly 300,000 clones listed, around 87% are singletons. V lost 10 bases, J lost 10 bases, and 11 bases lay in between. The CDR3 totals 10 residues. Germline values: CDR1 LGHDT, CDR2 YNNKEL (reference sequence). This TCR was recovered from a woman aged 45-60 years who had recovered from COVID-19. Material for sequencing was peripheral blood. This chain connects TRBV3-1 (or the pseudogene TRBV3-2) to TRBJ1-3; D remains ambiguous. CDR3 coding DNA: TGTGCCACCGAGGGAGGTACCATATATTTT. Encoded protein: CATEGGTIYF.